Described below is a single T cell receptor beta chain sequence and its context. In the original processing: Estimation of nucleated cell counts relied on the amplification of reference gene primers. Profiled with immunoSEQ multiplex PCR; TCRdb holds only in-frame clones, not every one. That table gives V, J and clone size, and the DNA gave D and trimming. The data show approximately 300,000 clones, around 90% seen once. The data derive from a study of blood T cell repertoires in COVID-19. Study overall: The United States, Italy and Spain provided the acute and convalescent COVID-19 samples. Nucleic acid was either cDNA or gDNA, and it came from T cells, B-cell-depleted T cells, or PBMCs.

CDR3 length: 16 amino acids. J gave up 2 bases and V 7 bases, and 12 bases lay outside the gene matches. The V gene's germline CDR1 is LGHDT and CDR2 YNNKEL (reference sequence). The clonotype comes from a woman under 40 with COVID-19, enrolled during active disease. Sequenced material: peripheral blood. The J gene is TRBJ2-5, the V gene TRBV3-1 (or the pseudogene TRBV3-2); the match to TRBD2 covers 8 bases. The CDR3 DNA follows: TGTGCCAGCAAGGAGAGAGTAGCGGGGACACAAGAGACCCAGTACTTC. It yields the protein CASKERVAGTQETQYF.